This T cell receptor (beta chain) was documented in a study of shared T cell receptors in the human thymus. Trimming cost V 4 bases and J 7 bases, with 19 bases left between them. The CDR3 extends over 15 amino acids. Germline V gives CDR1 KGHSY, CDR2 FQNENV. Sequenced by immunoSEQ multiplex PCR; TCRdb stores in-frame clones only, minus some. The sample has about 660,000 clones; 88% are singletons. In addition, the sample was reused for a study of human thymus T cells. That study adds: Thymus pieces cut out during corrective heart surgery were the tissue that was used. Repertoires sampled from thymus and blood appeared biased in V and J gene usage. Related research examined unrelated individuals and reported that their thymic repertoires overlapped highly.

Sequencing was done on a sample of thymocytes. The TCR originated in a boy in the first two years of life with a congenital heart defect. The genes are TRBV16 and TRBJ2-5; tentatively, D is TRBD2 (6 bases). Written as DNA, the CDR3 is TGTGCCAGCAGCCGCAATCGCGGGAACCTCGGGACCCAGTACTTC. Encoded protein: CASSRNRGNLGTQYF.